These 2 T cell receptor beta chains were all obtained from the same sample, sequenced in a study of cytomegalovirus exposure and HLA in healthy donors. This PCR relied on a set of 60 Vbeta primers and 13 Jbeta primers. TCRdb's table, derived via immunoSEQ multiplex PCR, lists solely in-frame clones and lacks some. The sample includes around 230,000 clones, over 75% of them seen just once. Material: PBMCs. The origin of the receptors is a boy younger than 18 in good health and CMV-seronegative.

This clone was observed a handful of times. V usage is TRBV11-3 and J usage is TRBJ1-5; tentative D call: TRBD1 (5 bases). The CDR3 covers 12 residues. Germline CDR1 and CDR2: SGHNT and YENEEA. Trimming removed 5 bases from V and 5 bases from J, with 7 bases in between. CDR3 sequence: CASSGGDQPQHF. The CDR3, as DNA: TGTGCCAGCAGCGGGGGGGATCAGCCCCAGCATTTT.

The chain recombines TRBV18 with TRBJ1-1; the D is unclear. Germline lookup yields CDR1 KGHSH and CDR2 LQKENI. Trimming shortened V by 3 bases and J by 5 bases, and 10 bases separated the two germline ends. The CDR3 sequence is 13 residues long. The CDR3 DNA is TGTGCCAGCTCACCCGGGGTAGGGACTGAAGCTTTCTTT. Protein: CASSPGVGTEAFF.